Listed below are T cell receptor beta chains from one sample, sequenced in a study of blood T cell repertoires in COVID-19. The assay was immunoSEQ multiplex PCR, and TCRdb's table has in-frame clones only and misses some. Altogether around 25,000 clones are present, under 85% being singletons, with the ten largest covering over 60%. Material for sequencing was peripheral blood. All receptors come from a man aged 70 or older with acute or convalescent COVID-19. CDR3s include the opening cysteine and the closing phenylalanine or tryptophan. Each record gives: J gene, D gene, clone size, V gene, CDR3 protein, CDR3 DNA. The D gene is left open where the match is weak. Rows give clone size only sometimes, using once, few, many, or a class for an expanded clone.

>TRBJ2-5|NA|few|TRBV7-9
CASSSPAPAEETQYF
TGTGCCAGCAGCTCCCCGGCCCCGGCGGAAGAGACCCAGTACTTC
>TRBJ2-4|TRBD2|once|TRBV3-1/TRBV3-2
CASSLEVLAGKNIQYF
TGTGCCAGCAGCCTCGAGGTACTAGCGGGGAAAAACATTCAGTACTTC
>TRBJ1-4|NA|NA|TRBV29-1
CSVASGVHNEKLFF
TGCAGCGTTGCGTCCGGAGTACATAATGAAAAACTGTTTTTT
>TRBJ2-1|NA|NA|TRBV7-2
CASSLGSTYNEQFF
TGTGCCAGCAGCTTAGGTAGTACCTACAATGAGCAGTTCTTC
>TRBJ2-5|NA|NA|TRBV4-3
CASSQDRAAEETQYF
TGCGCCAGCAGCCAAGACAGGGCCGCCGAAGAGACCCAGTACTTC
>TRBJ1-1|NA|NA|TRBV6-5
CASTHGGGAEAFF
TGTGCCAGCACCCACGGGGGTGGCGCTGAAGCTTTCTTT
>TRBJ1-1|NA|NA|TRBV7-9
CASSPIEIQAFF
TGTGCCAGCAGCCCAATAGAGATACAAGCTTTCTTT
>TRBJ2-7|NA|NA|TRBV9
CASSVGGMGNYEQYF
TGTGCCAGCAGCGTAGGCGGGATGGGAAACTACGAGCAGTACTTC
>TRBJ2-7|TRBD2|NA|TRBV5-6
CASSSSYIAGDRPYEQYF
TGTGCCAGCAGCTCATCTTATATTGCGGGAGATCGACCCTACGAGCAGTACTTC
>TRBJ1-3|NA|few|TRBV29-1
CSVLIGNTIYF
TGCAGCGTCTTAATAGGAAACACCATATATTTT
>TRBJ1-6|NA|few|TRBV19
CASKALSSYNSPLHF
TGTGCCAGTAAAGCGCTTAGCTCCTATAATTCACCCCTCCACTTT
>TRBJ1-6|NA|NA|TRBV9
CASSGGGAGSPLHF
TGTGCCAGCAGCGGAGGGGGGGCCGGTTCACCCCTCCACTTT
>TRBJ1-3|NA|NA|TRBV3-1/TRBV3-2
CASSQDRRSGNTIYF
TGTGCCAGCAGCCAAGATCGCCGGTCTGGAAACACCATATATTTT
>TRBJ2-7|NA|once|TRBV2
CASSEATQSYEQYF
TGTGCCAGCAGTGAAGCAACACAGTCCTACGAGCAGTACTTC
>TRBJ1-5|NA|NA|TRBV12-3/TRBV12-4
CASSPVNQPQHF
TGTGCCAGCAGTCCGGTTAATCAGCCCCAGCATTTT
>TRBJ1-2|NA|NA|TRBV6-5
CASSYRGTDGYTF
TGTGCCAGCAGTTACCGGGGAACGGATGGCTACACCTTC
>TRBJ2-5|TRBD2|NA|TRBV20-1
CSASFPSGRALHF
TGCAGTGCTAGTTTCCCCAGCGGGAGGGCTCTACACTTC
>TRBJ1-6|TRBD1|NA|TRBV7-8
CASSLIGLAFYTGTGVDSPLHF
TGTGCCAGCAGCCTCATTGGCCTGGCTTTTTATACCGGGACAGGGGTTGATTCACCCCTCCACTTT
>TRBJ2-7|TRBD1|few|TRBV5-6
CASSWYTGDTYEQYF
TGTGCCAGCAGCTGGTATACAGGGGACACCTACGAGCAGTACTTC
>TRBJ2-1|TRBD1|few|TRBV5-4
CASIAGQENEQFF
TGTGCCAGCATCGCGGGACAGGAAAATGAGCAGTTCTTC
>TRBJ1-2|NA|NA|TRBV28
CASSFSGGHYGYTF
TGTGCCAGCAGTTTCTCCGGGGGGCACTATGGCTACACCTTC
>TRBJ1-6|NA|NA|TRBV10-3
CAISGLPRGSPLHF
TGTGCCATCAGTGGGCTCCCCCGTGGCTCACCCCTCCACTTT
>TRBJ1-5|NA|NA|TRBV18
CASGRDQPQHF
TGTGCCAGCGGGAGGGATCAGCCCCAGCATTTT
>TRBJ2-7|TRBD2|NA|TRBV18
CASSRGLADEYF
TGTGCCAGCTCACGGGGACTAGCGGATGAGTACTTC
>TRBJ2-3|NA|NA|TRBV3-1/TRBV3-2
CASSRAEFFRDSGDTQYF
TGTGCCAGCAGCCGAGCCGAATTCTTCCGGGACTCAGGAGATACGCAGTATTTT
>TRBJ1-1|NA|NA|TRBV5-4
CASSYRDMNTEAFF
TGTGCCAGCAGCTACCGGGACATGAACACTGAAGCTTTCTTT
>TRBJ2-5|TRBD2|NA|TRBV28
CASRSLAGVEETQYF
TGTGCCAGCAGGTCGCTAGCGGGCGTTGAAGAGACCCAGTACTTC
>TRBJ1-2|NA|NA|TRBV27
CASRFPLQGGNYGYTF
TGTGCCAGCAGGTTCCCCCTCCAGGGAGGTAACTATGGCTACACCTTC